This section outlines one TCR beta chain sequence together with its context. The data belong to a study of blood T cell repertoires in COVID-19. Background on the study: The analysed material was cDNA or gDNA that came from T cells, B-cell-depleted T cells, or PBMCs.

CDR1 and CDR2 from the germline V gene are SGHVS and FNYEAQ. V was trimmed by 0 bases and J by 6 bases, leaving 12 bases between them. This CDR3 is 16 amino acids long. Only in-frame clones appear in the TCRdb table, and some are missing; sequencing was by immunoSEQ multiplex PCR. The data show about 310,000 clones, with roughly 84% seen just once and 1% held by the top ten. The TCR comes from a middle-aged man with active or convalescent COVID-19. Sequencing used peripheral blood. This chain joins TRBV7-6 and TRBJ1-6; a possible D gene is TRBD1 (5 bases). The CDR3 spells CASSLAASGGNSPLHF. The CDR3 DNA sequence: TGTGCCAGCAGCTTAGCGGCCTCCGGGGGTAATTCACCCCTCCACTTT.